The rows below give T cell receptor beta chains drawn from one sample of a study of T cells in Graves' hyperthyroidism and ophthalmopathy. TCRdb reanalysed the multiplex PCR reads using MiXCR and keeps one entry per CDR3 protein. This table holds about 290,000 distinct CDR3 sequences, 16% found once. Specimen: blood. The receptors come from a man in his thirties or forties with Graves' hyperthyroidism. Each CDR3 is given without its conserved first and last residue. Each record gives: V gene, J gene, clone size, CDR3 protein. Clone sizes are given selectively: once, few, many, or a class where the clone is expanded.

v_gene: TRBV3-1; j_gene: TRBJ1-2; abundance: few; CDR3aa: ASSQSGEGNGYT
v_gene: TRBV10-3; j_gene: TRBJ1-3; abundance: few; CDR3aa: AISEGTGRRSGNTIY
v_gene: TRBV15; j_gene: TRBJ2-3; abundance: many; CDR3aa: ATLSSGTDTQY
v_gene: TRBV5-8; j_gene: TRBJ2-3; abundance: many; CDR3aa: ASSASGSTTSTDTQY
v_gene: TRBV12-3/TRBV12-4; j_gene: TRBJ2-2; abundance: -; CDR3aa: ASSFITRDRQNTGELF
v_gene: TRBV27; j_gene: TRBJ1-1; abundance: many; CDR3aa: ASSRATGGMNTEAF
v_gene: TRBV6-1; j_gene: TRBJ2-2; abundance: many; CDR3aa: ASRVAGGRNTGELF
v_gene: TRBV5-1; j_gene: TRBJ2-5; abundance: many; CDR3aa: ASSRTPQETQY
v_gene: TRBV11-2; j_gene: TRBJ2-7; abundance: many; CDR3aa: ASSSSGRALEQY
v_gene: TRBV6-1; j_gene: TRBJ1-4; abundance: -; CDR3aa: ASSEANEKLF
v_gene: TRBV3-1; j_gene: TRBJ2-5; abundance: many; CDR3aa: ASTRFGTKETQY
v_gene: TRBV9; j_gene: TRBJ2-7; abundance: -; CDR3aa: ASSSSSWEQY
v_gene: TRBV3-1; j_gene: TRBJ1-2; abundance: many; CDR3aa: ASSTIPGGADGYT
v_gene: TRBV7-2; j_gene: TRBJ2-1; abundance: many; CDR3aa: ASGPRGEQF
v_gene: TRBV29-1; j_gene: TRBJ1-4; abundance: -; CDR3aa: SVVGSEKGVWEKLF
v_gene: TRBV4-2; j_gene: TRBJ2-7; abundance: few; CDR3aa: ANPERKQY
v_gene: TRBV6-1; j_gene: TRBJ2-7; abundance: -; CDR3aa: ASSRGDQVLHEQY
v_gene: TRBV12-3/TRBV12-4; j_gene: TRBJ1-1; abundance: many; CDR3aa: ASSFWGTEAF
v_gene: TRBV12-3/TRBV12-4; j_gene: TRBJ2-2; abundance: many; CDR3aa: ASSLSGGSAGELF
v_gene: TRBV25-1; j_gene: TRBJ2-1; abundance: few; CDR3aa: ASSESGTAKSYEQF
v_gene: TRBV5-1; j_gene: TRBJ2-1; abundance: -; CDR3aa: ASSFGRGNTYNEQF
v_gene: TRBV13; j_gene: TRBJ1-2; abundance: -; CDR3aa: ASSLDRGDYGYT
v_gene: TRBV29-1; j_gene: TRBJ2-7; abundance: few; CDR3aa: SVSATGHEQY
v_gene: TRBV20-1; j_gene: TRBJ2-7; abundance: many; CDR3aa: SATPRGLAAYEQY
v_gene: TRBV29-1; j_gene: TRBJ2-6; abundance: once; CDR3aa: SALPFQSSGANVLT
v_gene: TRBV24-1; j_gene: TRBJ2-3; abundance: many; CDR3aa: ATSDAAPGGDTQY
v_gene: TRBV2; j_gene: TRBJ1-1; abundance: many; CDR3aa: ASHRDYTEAF
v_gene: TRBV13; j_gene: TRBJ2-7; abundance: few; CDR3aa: ASSFRTSGVYEQY
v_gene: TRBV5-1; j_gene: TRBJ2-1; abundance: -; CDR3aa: ASSLGMRATYNEQF
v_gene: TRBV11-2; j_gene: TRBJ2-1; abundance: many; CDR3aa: ASSLYYSSGSSYNEQF
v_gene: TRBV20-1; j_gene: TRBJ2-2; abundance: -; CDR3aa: SAARHEGELF
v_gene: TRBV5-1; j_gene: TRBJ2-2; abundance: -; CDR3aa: ASSLANTGEPF
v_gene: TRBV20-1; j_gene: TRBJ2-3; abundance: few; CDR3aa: SARHRGGDTQY
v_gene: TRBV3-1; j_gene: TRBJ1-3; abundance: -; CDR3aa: ASSPEAREAGNTIY
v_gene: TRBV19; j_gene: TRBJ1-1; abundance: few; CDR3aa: ASRMFGTEAF
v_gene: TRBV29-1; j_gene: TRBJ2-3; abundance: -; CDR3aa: SVETSGNPNTQY
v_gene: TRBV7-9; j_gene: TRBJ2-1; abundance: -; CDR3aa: ASSLGRNIRGLAGGSPQHEQF
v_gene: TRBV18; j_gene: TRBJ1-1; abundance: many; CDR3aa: ASSTRNGHTEAF
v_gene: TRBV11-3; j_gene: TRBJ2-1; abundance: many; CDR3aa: ASSLGPSYNEQF
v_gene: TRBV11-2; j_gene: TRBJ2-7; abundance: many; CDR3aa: ASSSLRTSGRTPSYEQY
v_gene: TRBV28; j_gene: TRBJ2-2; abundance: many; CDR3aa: ASRIGTRDTGELF
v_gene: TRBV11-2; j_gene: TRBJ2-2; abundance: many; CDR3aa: ASSPRWGDTGELF
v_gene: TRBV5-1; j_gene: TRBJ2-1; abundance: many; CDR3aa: ASSLGTSGNNEQF
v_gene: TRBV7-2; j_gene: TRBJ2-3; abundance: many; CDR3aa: ASSSQGTGVTQY
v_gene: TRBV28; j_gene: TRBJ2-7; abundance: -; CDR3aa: ASSFRQGADEQY
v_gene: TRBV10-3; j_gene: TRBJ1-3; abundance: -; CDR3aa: AIKFGTAGNTIY
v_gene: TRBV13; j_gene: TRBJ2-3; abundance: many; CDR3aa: ASSPDSPRADTQY